The clone carrying this T cell receptor (beta chain) was detected a few times. Its antigen is as yet unknown. The data derive from a study of CD8 T cells in ankylosing spondylitis. Findings of the study overall: Among TCR beta sequences, a motif of eight highly homologous variants appeared characteristic of ankylosing spondylitis blood. Some of these motif variants have turned up before, in reports on reactive arthritis synovial fluid and blood. There was reportedly significant enrichment of clones that were disease-linked in matched ankylosing spondylitis synovial fluid.

The length of the CDR3 is 14 residues. With 3 bases removed from V and 4 bases from J, the gap between germline ends came to 13 bases. Germline CDR1 reads SGHKS; CDR2 reads YYEKEE (reference sequence). Libraries for TCR beta were made by quantitative 5'-RACE with molecular barcodes. MiXCR was run by TCRdb on the 5' RACE reads, yielding one entry per CDR3 protein. The sample lists more than 300,000 distinct CDR3 sequences; roughly 10% were seen once. This receptor was identified in a female donor with ankylosing spondylitis or in good health (not recorded which). The sample taken for sequencing was blood, either unsorted or a sorted T cell fraction (not recorded which). V and J are TRBV5-5 and TRBJ1-1, with D perhaps TRBD1 (5 bases). CDR3: CASSWLGRATEAFF. CDR3 DNA: TGTGCCAGCAGCTGGTTGGGCAGGGCCACTGAAGCTTTCTTT.